A selection of T cell receptor beta chains follows, all from one sample in a study of cytomegalovirus exposure and HLA in healthy donors. The method was immunoSEQ multiplex PCR; TCRdb's version includes in-frame clones alone and lacks a portion of them. The sample lists approximately 120,000 clones; about 80% were seen once. Sequenced sample: PBMCs. The origin of the receptors is a woman aged 45-60 years in good health and CMV-seropositive. The CDR3 runs from the conserved cysteine through the conserved F or W. The D gene is left open where the match is weak. A row's size may be missing; if present it is once, few, many or a size class.

size: NA; D: NA; V: TRBV14; J: TRBJ2-1; DNA: TGTGCCAGCAGCCAAAAGCACTTCCCGCCGTACAATGAGCAGTTCTTC; CDR3: CASSQKHFPPYNEQFF
size: few; D: TRBD2; V: TRBV7-9; J: TRBJ2-3; DNA: TGTGCCAGCAGCTTATCCCTAGCGGGGGCCGATACGCAGTATTTT; CDR3: CASSLSLAGADTQYF
size: NA; D: TRBD1; V: TRBV27; J: TRBJ2-7; DNA: TGTGCCAGCAGTTACCAGGACAGGGTCCACTACGAGCAGTACTTC; CDR3: CASSYQDRVHYEQYF
size: NA; D: TRBD2; V: TRBV7-2; J: TRBJ2-1; DNA: TGTGCCAGCAGCTTAATGTATCGGCGGGGGGGTGGGGGTGAGCAGTTCTTC; CDR3: CASSLMYRRGGGGEQFF
size: NA; D: TRBD1; V: TRBV7-9; J: TRBJ2-7; DNA: TGTGCCATCGGGGAGGGACAGGGGGAATTAGACGAGCAGTACTTC; CDR3: CAIGEGQGELDEQYF
size: NA; D: TRBD2; V: TRBV10-3; J: TRBJ2-5; DNA: TGTGCCATCAGTGAGGCGCTTAGCGGGGGGGTAGAGACCCAGTACTTC; CDR3: CAISEALSGGVETQYF
size: once; D: TRBD1; V: TRBV7-3; J: TRBJ1-2; DNA: TGTGCCAGCAGCTGGGACAGGGGATATGGCTACACCTTC; CDR3: CASSWDRGYGYTF
size: NA; D: TRBD2; V: TRBV5-5; J: TRBJ2-3; DNA: TGTGCCAGCAGCCGGACTAGCGGGGGGGCCCGCACAGATACGCAGTATTTT; CDR3: CASSRTSGGARTDTQYF
size: NA; D: NA; V: TRBV6-5; J: TRBJ2-2; DNA: TGTGCCAGCAGTTACCGACGACAGGCCCCCGGGGAGCTGTTTTTT; CDR3: CASSYRRQAPGELFF
size: NA; D: NA; V: TRBV9; J: TRBJ2-7; DNA: TGTGCCAGCAGCGTAGAATTCGGGGATGAAGAGCAGTACTTC; CDR3: CASSVEFGDEEQYF
size: NA; D: TRBD2; V: TRBV7-2; J: TRBJ2-5; DNA: TGTGCCAGCAGTCGGCGGGGGGAGGAGACCCAGTACTTC; CDR3: CASSRRGEETQYF
size: NA; D: TRBD1; V: TRBV19; J: TRBJ1-2; DNA: TGTGCCAGTAGCTTCCCCGGGACAGGTGACTATGGCTACACCTTC; CDR3: CASSFPGTGDYGYTF
size: NA; D: NA; V: TRBV7-2; J: TRBJ2-2; DNA: TGTGCCAGCCAATCACGGGGAGAGGAGCTGTTTTTT; CDR3: CASQSRGEELFF
size: NA; D: NA; V: TRBV7-2; J: TRBJ2-7; DNA: TGTGCCAGCAGCTTCATGGGGACGGGAGTCTACGAGCAGTACTTC; CDR3: CASSFMGTGVYEQYF
size: NA; D: NA; V: TRBV15; J: TRBJ2-2; DNA: TGTGCCACCACGTCTAGGGGATCGTACACCGGGGAGCTGTTTTTT; CDR3: CATTSRGSYTGELFF
size: NA; D: NA; V: TRBV2; J: TRBJ1-4; DNA: TGTGCCAGCAGAGGAGGGGTTAACGCTGAAAAACTGTTTTTT; CDR3: CASRGGVNAEKLFF
size: NA; D: NA; V: TRBV7-9; J: TRBJ2-7; DNA: TGTGCCAGCAGCTTGGCCGTCACCTACGAGCAGTACTTC; CDR3: CASSLAVTYEQYF
size: NA; D: TRBD2; V: TRBV6-1; J: TRBJ2-3; DNA: TGTGCCAGCGCAGTCTTTAGCGGGAGCACAGATACGCAGTATTTT; CDR3: CASAVFSGSTDTQYF
size: NA; D: TRBD2; V: TRBV5-5; J: TRBJ2-7; DNA: TGTGCCAGCAGCCTCGGGGGGTCTCTTGACTTC; CDR3: CASSLGGSLDF
size: NA; D: TRBD1; V: TRBV27; J: TRBJ1-1; DNA: TGTGCCAGCACCCCCCGACAGGGGGACCCTGAAGCTTTCTTT; CDR3: CASTPRQGDPEAFF
size: NA; D: TRBD2; V: TRBV9; J: TRBJ2-7; DNA: TGTGCCAGCAGCGTAGGGACTAGCGAGTACTACGAGCAGTACTTC; CDR3: CASSVGTSEYYEQYF
size: NA; D: TRBD1; V: TRBV5-1; J: TRBJ1-6; DNA: TGCGCCAGCAGCTTGGGGACAGGTGTATCACCCCTCCACTTT; CDR3: CASSLGTGVSPLHF
size: once; D: TRBD2; V: TRBV4-1; J: TRBJ2-7; DNA: TGCGCCAGCAGCCATACTCTAGCGGGAGGGCCCTACGAGCAGTACTTC; CDR3: CASSHTLAGGPYEQYF
size: NA; D: TRBD2; V: TRBV10-1; J: TRBJ2-1; DNA: TGCGCCAGCAGTGAGATAGCGGGAGGTCCCAGCTCCTACAATGAGCAGTTCTTC; CDR3: CASSEIAGGPSSYNEQFF
size: NA; D: TRBD1; V: TRBV5-4; J: TRBJ2-7; DNA: TGTGCCAGCAGCAGAAGACAGGGGGCGAGCTACGAGCAGTACTTC; CDR3: CASSRRQGASYEQYF